These T cell receptor beta chains were read from a single sample in a study of blood T cell repertoires in COVID-19. Clones were sequenced by immunoSEQ multiplex PCR, and TCRdb holds only the in-frame ones, with some missing. The data show about 250,000 clones, around 82% seen once. The material sequenced was peripheral blood. All receptors derive from a woman aged 80 or over with active or convalescent COVID-19. CDR3s include the opening cysteine and the closing phenylalanine or tryptophan. Each record gives: CDR3 protein, CDR3 DNA, V gene, J gene, clone size, D gene. The D gene is left open where the match is weak. Size is omitted from some rows. Given values are once, few, many or a class for expanded clones.

CDR3aa: CASSYLQITGELFF
CDR3nt: TGTGCCAGCAGTTACTTACAGATCACCGGGGAGCTGTTTTTT
v_gene: TRBV6-5
j_gene: TRBJ2-2
abundance: NA
d_gene: NA

CDR3aa: CASSLTRGNQPQHF
CDR3nt: TGTGCCAGCAGCTTAACCCGGGGCAATCAGCCCCAGCATTTT
v_gene: TRBV7-8
j_gene: TRBJ1-5
abundance: NA
d_gene: NA

CDR3aa: CASSSMRGIEETQYF
CDR3nt: TGTGCCAGCAGCTCGATGCGGGGAATAGAAGAGACCCAGTACTTC
v_gene: TRBV2
j_gene: TRBJ2-5
abundance: NA
d_gene: NA

CDR3aa: CASSFRPAEAFF
CDR3nt: TGTGCCAGCAGTTTCCGTCCGGCTGAAGCTTTCTTT
v_gene: TRBV12-3/TRBV12-4
j_gene: TRBJ1-1
abundance: NA
d_gene: NA

CDR3aa: CASSLIDSGYTF
CDR3nt: TGTGCCAGTAGCCTGATAGATTCGGGCTACACCTTC
v_gene: TRBV19
j_gene: TRBJ1-2
abundance: NA
d_gene: NA

CDR3aa: CASSLSGTSYNEQFF
CDR3nt: TGTGCCAGCAGCTTGAGCGGGACTTCCTACAATGAGCAGTTCTTC
v_gene: TRBV5-5
j_gene: TRBJ2-1
abundance: NA
d_gene: TRBD2

CDR3aa: CASSVRALGTGTYEQYF
CDR3nt: TGTGCCAGCAGTGTTCGGGCTTTAGGGACAGGGACCTACGAGCAGTACTTC
v_gene: TRBV6-1
j_gene: TRBJ2-7
abundance: NA
d_gene: TRBD1

CDR3aa: CASSLAGQHNNEQFF
CDR3nt: TGCGCCAGCAGCTTGGCGGGACAACACAACAATGAGCAGTTCTTC
v_gene: TRBV5-1
j_gene: TRBJ2-1
abundance: NA
d_gene: NA

CDR3aa: CASRSGQGTDTQYF
CDR3nt: TGTGCCAGCAGGTCAGGGCAGGGCACAGATACGCAGTATTTT
v_gene: TRBV28
j_gene: TRBJ2-3
abundance: NA
d_gene: NA

CDR3aa: CASSLDRETEAFF
CDR3nt: TGCGCCAGCAGCCTCGACAGGGAAACTGAAGCTTTCTTT
v_gene: TRBV10-2
j_gene: TRBJ1-1
abundance: few
d_gene: TRBD1

CDR3aa: CASSSLAGEETQYF
CDR3nt: TGCGCCAGCAGTTCGCTAGCGGGGGAAGAGACCCAGTACTTC
v_gene: TRBV5-1
j_gene: TRBJ2-5
abundance: NA
d_gene: TRBD2

CDR3aa: CASSLYTRDEQFF
CDR3nt: TGTGCCAGCAGCTTATATACTAGGGATGAGCAGTTCTTC
v_gene: TRBV7-2
j_gene: TRBJ2-1
abundance: NA
d_gene: NA

CDR3aa: CASSLGSGAVTQYF
CDR3nt: TGCGCCAGCAGCTTGGGGTCAGGTGCAGTTACGCAGTATTTT
v_gene: TRBV5-1
j_gene: TRBJ2-3
abundance: NA
d_gene: NA

CDR3aa: CASSRQGAEEKLFF
CDR3nt: TGTGCCAGCAGTAGACAGGGGGCGGAGGAAAAACTGTTTTTT
v_gene: TRBV2
j_gene: TRBJ1-4
abundance: NA
d_gene: TRBD1

CDR3aa: CADPLKRKTEAFF
CDR3nt: TGTGCCGATCCACTTAAAAGAAAGACTGAAGCTTTCTTT
v_gene: TRBV11-2
j_gene: TRBJ1-1
abundance: NA
d_gene: NA

CDR3aa: CASSEALNSPLHF
CDR3nt: TGTGCCAGCAGTGAGGCTTTAAATTCACCCCTCCACTTT
v_gene: TRBV6-1
j_gene: TRBJ1-6
abundance: NA
d_gene: NA

CDR3aa: CASSQESTLFKAYEQYF
CDR3nt: TGCGCCAGCAGCCAAGAGAGTACACTATTCAAGGCCTACGAGCAGTACTTC
v_gene: TRBV4-1
j_gene: TRBJ2-7
abundance: NA
d_gene: NA

CDR3aa: CASSQLHRNYGYTF
CDR3nt: TGTGCCAGCAGCCAATTACACAGGAACTATGGCTACACCTTC
v_gene: TRBV3-1/TRBV3-2
j_gene: TRBJ1-2
abundance: NA
d_gene: NA

CDR3aa: CASSPGTGVVQYF
CDR3nt: TGTGCCAGCAGCCCTGGGACAGGGGTTGTGCAGTACTTC
v_gene: TRBV28
j_gene: TRBJ2-7
abundance: NA
d_gene: TRBD1

CDR3aa: CASSHGTLNEKLFF
CDR3nt: TGCGCCAGCAGCCACGGGACACTTAATGAAAAACTGTTTTTT
v_gene: TRBV5-1
j_gene: TRBJ1-4
abundance: NA
d_gene: NA

CDR3aa: CAWTGPGIYSNQPQHF
CDR3nt: TGTGCCTGGACGGGCCCAGGGATATATAGCAATCAGCCCCAGCATTTT
v_gene: TRBV30
j_gene: TRBJ1-5
abundance: NA
d_gene: NA

CDR3aa: CATSEPTSHTGELFF
CDR3nt: TGTGCCACCAGTGAGCCGACTAGCCACACCGGGGAGCTGTTTTTT
v_gene: TRBV24-1
j_gene: TRBJ2-2
abundance: NA
d_gene: TRBD2

CDR3aa: CSVEDRGRADTQYF
CDR3nt: TGCAGCGTTGAGGACAGGGGGCGGGCAGATACGCAGTATTTT
v_gene: TRBV29-1
j_gene: TRBJ2-3
abundance: NA
d_gene: TRBD1

CDR3aa: CASSPGLEHNYF
CDR3nt: TGTGCCAGCTCACCGGGACTGGAGCATAACTATTTT
v_gene: TRBV18
j_gene: TRBJ1-3
abundance: NA
d_gene: NA

CDR3aa: CASTRTGGSNSPLHF
CDR3nt: TGTGCCAGTACCCGGACAGGGGGGAGTAATTCACCCCTCCACTTT
v_gene: TRBV19
j_gene: TRBJ1-6
abundance: NA
d_gene: TRBD1

CDR3aa: CASGGASEAFF
CDR3nt: TGTGCCAGTGGAGGGGCTTCTGAAGCTTTCTTT
v_gene: TRBV19
j_gene: TRBJ1-1
abundance: once
d_gene: NA

CDR3aa: CASSILGAAYGYTF
CDR3nt: TGTGCCAGTAGTATCCTGGGGGCCGCTTATGGCTACACCTTC
v_gene: TRBV19
j_gene: TRBJ1-2
abundance: few
d_gene: NA

CDR3aa: CASSPLGSGAGELFF
CDR3nt: TGTGCCAGCAGCCCCCTAGGGTCGGGGGCCGGGGAGCTGTTTTTT
v_gene: TRBV9
j_gene: TRBJ2-2
abundance: NA
d_gene: NA

CDR3aa: CASKRQGAITEAFF
CDR3nt: TGTGCCAGCAAGAGACAGGGGGCTATCACTGAAGCTTTCTTT
v_gene: TRBV25-1
j_gene: TRBJ1-1
abundance: few
d_gene: TRBD1

CDR3aa: CASSIGAGAATEAFF
CDR3nt: TGTGCCAGTAGTATCGGTGCAGGGGCGGCAACTGAAGCTTTCTTT
v_gene: TRBV19
j_gene: TRBJ1-1
abundance: NA
d_gene: NA

CDR3aa: CASSLGTSGSYTQYF
CDR3nt: TGTGCCAGCAGCTTGGGGACTAGCGGGTCATATACGCAGTATTTT
v_gene: TRBV5-4
j_gene: TRBJ2-3
abundance: NA
d_gene: TRBD2

CDR3aa: CASSIRPGVGEAFF
CDR3nt: TGTGCCAGTAGTATACGGCCCGGGGTGGGTGAAGCTTTCTTT
v_gene: TRBV19
j_gene: TRBJ1-1
abundance: NA
d_gene: NA

CDR3aa: CASSERFIREPQHF
CDR3nt: TGTGCCAGCAGTGAACGATTTATCCGGGAGCCCCAGCATTTT
v_gene: TRBV6-1
j_gene: TRBJ1-5
abundance: few
d_gene: NA

CDR3aa: CASSVGTGEGYEQYF
CDR3nt: TGTGCCAGTAGTGTCGGGACAGGGGAAGGGTACGAGCAGTACTTC
v_gene: TRBV19
j_gene: TRBJ2-7
abundance: NA
d_gene: TRBD1

CDR3aa: CASSRTQDFKETQYF
CDR3nt: TGTGCCAGCAGCCGCACTCAAGACTTCAAGGAGACCCAGTACTTC
v_gene: TRBV7-9
j_gene: TRBJ2-5
abundance: NA
d_gene: NA

CDR3aa: CASSPRGPATEAFF
CDR3nt: TGCGCCAGCAGCCCAAGGGGGCCGGCGACTGAAGCTTTCTTT
v_gene: TRBV5-1
j_gene: TRBJ1-1
abundance: NA
d_gene: TRBD1

CDR3aa: CASSLQGGGTEAFF
CDR3nt: TGCGCCAGCAGCCTTCAAGGTGGCGGTACTGAAGCTTTCTTT
v_gene: TRBV5-1
j_gene: TRBJ1-1
abundance: NA
d_gene: NA

CDR3aa: CASSLSLAAYNEQFF
CDR3nt: TGCGCCAGCAGCCTGTCACTAGCGGCCTACAATGAGCAGTTCTTC
v_gene: TRBV5-1
j_gene: TRBJ2-1
abundance: once
d_gene: TRBD2

CDR3aa: CASSPQAHHNTEAFF
CDR3nt: TGTGCCAGCAGCCCCCAGGCCCATCATAACACTGAAGCTTTCTTT
v_gene: TRBV9
j_gene: TRBJ1-1
abundance: NA
d_gene: NA

CDR3aa: CAISDPQGKANTEAFF
CDR3nt: TGTGCCATCAGCGATCCCCAGGGGAAGGCGAACACTGAAGCTTTCTTT
v_gene: TRBV10-3
j_gene: TRBJ1-1
abundance: NA
d_gene: NA

CDR3aa: CASSIVTRPHEQFF
CDR3nt: TGTGCCAGTAGTATAGTGACTAGACCCCATGAGCAGTTCTTC
v_gene: TRBV19
j_gene: TRBJ2-1
abundance: NA
d_gene: NA

CDR3aa: CASSLQGMNTEAFF
CDR3nt: TGTGCCAGCTCACTACAGGGAATGAACACTGAAGCTTTCTTT
v_gene: TRBV18
j_gene: TRBJ1-1
abundance: NA
d_gene: NA

CDR3aa: CASSPPGGTEAFF
CDR3nt: TGTGCCAGCAGCCCCCCAGGGGGCACTGAAGCTTTCTTT
v_gene: TRBV3-1/TRBV3-2
j_gene: TRBJ1-1
abundance: NA
d_gene: TRBD1

CDR3aa: CASSLVGGGTGATGELFF
CDR3nt: TGTGCCAGCAGCTTAGTCGGGGGCGGGACAGGGGCCACCGGGGAGCTGTTTTTT
v_gene: TRBV7-8
j_gene: TRBJ2-2
abundance: NA
d_gene: TRBD1

CDR3aa: CASSQRIQRGAYEQYF
CDR3nt: TGTGCCAGCAGCCAAAGGATCCAGCGGGGAGCCTACGAGCAGTACTTC
v_gene: TRBV4-2
j_gene: TRBJ2-7
abundance: NA
d_gene: TRBD2

CDR3aa: CASSSNGTVYSNQPQHF
CDR3nt: TGTGCCAGCAGCTCCAACGGGACAGTATATAGCAATCAGCCCCAGCATTTT
v_gene: TRBV7-9
j_gene: TRBJ1-5
abundance: NA
d_gene: TRBD1

CDR3aa: CAWRKNRGPYEQYF
CDR3nt: TGTGCCTGGAGAAAAAACAGGGGCCCCTACGAGCAGTACTTC
v_gene: TRBV30
j_gene: TRBJ2-7
abundance: once
d_gene: TRBD1

CDR3aa: CASSSRAGRDSSGANVLTF
CDR3nt: TGTGCCAGCAGCTCCCGAGCCGGGAGAGATTCCTCTGGGGCCAACGTCCTGACTTTC
v_gene: TRBV5-8
j_gene: TRBJ2-6
abundance: NA
d_gene: NA

CDR3aa: CASSPTSGWNNEQFF
CDR3nt: TGTGCCAGCAGTCCGACTAGCGGGTGGAACAATGAGCAGTTCTTC
v_gene: TRBV28
j_gene: TRBJ2-1
abundance: NA
d_gene: TRBD2

CDR3aa: CASSFDQRELSYEQYF
CDR3nt: TGTGCCAGCAGCTTTGACCAGCGGGAGTTATCCTACGAGCAGTACTTC
v_gene: TRBV12-1
j_gene: TRBJ2-7
abundance: NA
d_gene: NA

CDR3aa: CASSPPSGRGTGELFF
CDR3nt: TGTGCCAGCTCACCTCCTAGCGGGAGGGGGACCGGGGAGCTGTTTTTT
v_gene: TRBV18
j_gene: TRBJ2-2
abundance: NA
d_gene: TRBD2

CDR3aa: CASSPDRDRGKGFF
CDR3nt: TGTGCCAGCAGCCCGGACCGGGACAGGGGGAAAGGTTTCTTT
v_gene: TRBV7-9
j_gene: TRBJ1-1
abundance: NA
d_gene: TRBD1

CDR3aa: CASSPDSDRGLYEQYF
CDR3nt: TGTGCCAGTAGTCCCGATTCCGACAGGGGGCTCTACGAGCAGTACTTC
v_gene: TRBV19
j_gene: TRBJ2-7
abundance: NA
d_gene: TRBD1

CDR3aa: CSVGRGSGETQYF
CDR3nt: TGCAGCGTTGGCAGGGGGTCAGGGGAGACCCAGTACTTC
v_gene: TRBV29-1
j_gene: TRBJ2-5
abundance: NA
d_gene: TRBD1

CDR3aa: CASCWGGGGNQPQHF
CDR3nt: TGTGCCAGTTGTTGGGGAGGGGGTGGCAATCAGCCCCAGCATTTT
v_gene: TRBV19
j_gene: TRBJ1-5
abundance: NA
d_gene: NA

CDR3aa: CASSIRSAQNTEAFF
CDR3nt: TGTGCCAGTAGTATCCGAAGCGCACAAAACACTGAAGCTTTCTTT
v_gene: TRBV19
j_gene: TRBJ1-1
abundance: NA
d_gene: NA

CDR3aa: CASSSLSGGTEAFF
CDR3nt: TGTGCCAGCAGTTCACTCTCAGGGGGCACTGAAGCTTTCTTT
v_gene: TRBV28
j_gene: TRBJ1-1
abundance: NA
d_gene: TRBD1

CDR3aa: CASSPATGGVDQPQHF
CDR3nt: TGTGCCAGCAGCCCCGCCACAGGGGGGGTTGATCAGCCCCAGCATTTT
v_gene: TRBV7-8
j_gene: TRBJ1-5
abundance: NA
d_gene: TRBD1

CDR3aa: CATSDYSNQPQHF
CDR3nt: TGTGCCACAAGCGATTATAGCAATCAGCCCCAGCATTTT
v_gene: TRBV10-3
j_gene: TRBJ1-5
abundance: few
d_gene: NA

CDR3aa: CASRTSTGTGYGYTF
CDR3nt: TGTGCCAGCAGAACGTCTACCGGGACAGGGTATGGCTACACCTTC
v_gene: TRBV28
j_gene: TRBJ1-2
abundance: few
d_gene: TRBD1